The T cell receptor beta chain under discussion was sequenced for a study of blood T cell repertoires in COVID-19 (dated by TCRdb to about 2020). Background on the whole study: Samples from collaborators originated in the United States, Italy and Spain and spanned both the acute and convalescent phases of COVID-19. Samples were obtained from the ongoing ImmuneRACE study (first 160 participants) and from 1,254 subjects provided by 6 global collaborators. A de-identified subject ID, COVID-19 status, age in years and sex were almost always included in the sample metadata. The dataset comprised deeply sampled blood TCRbeta repertoires from subjects exposed to, actively infected with, or recovered from COVID-19. The material from the prospective study consisted of cDNA or gDNA derived from T cells, B-cell-depleted T cells, or PBMCs. The repertoires were made available in a free public database intended to serve as a resource for research on the immune response to SARS-CoV-2. Where HLA class I and class II types were available, the types were taken from metadata supplied by the sample provider, not from assay-based typing.

From the germline V gene, CDR1 is SGHRS and CDR2 is YFSETQ. From its cysteine to its phenylalanine, the CDR3 spans 16 amino acids. Only CDR3 DNA is held: 48 bases, read in frame from base 1. V gives up 4 bases and J gives up 9 bases, and the segment between their germline ends measures 25 bases. What the research found in general, with its limitations: How much clinical and demographic metadata was included differed by source and by participant, and the metadata was provided uncurated.

Participants in the prospective study were enrolled through a virtual design, were aged roughly 18 to 100 years, and lived in fewer than 30 United States geographic areas. In the prospective study, cohorts were assigned on the basis of participant-reported clinical history obtained from a screening survey and a study questionnaire. Recovered participants in ImmuneRACE Cohort 3 were defined by two consecutive negative NP/OP PCR tests, clearance by a healthcare professional, or resolution of symptoms. In the prospective study, whole blood, serum and a nasopharyngeal or oropharyngeal swab were collected from each participant by mobile phlebotomists. Over an approximately 2-month period, participants in the prospective study had the option of providing additional blood draws and questionnaires. Before DNA extraction, prospective study blood samples were shipped either frozen or at room temperature.

This clone was seen just once. No cognate antigen has been identified for it. No much larger clone is present one base from it, and per-base qualities are unavailable. The immunoSEQ Assay, a bias-controlled multiplex PCR, was used to amplify TCRbeta CDR3 regions from genomic DNA. Under the source paper's analysis protocol: The number of nucleated cells in each sample was estimated by amplification of reference gene primers within the assay. To quantify the absolute abundance of each unique TCRbeta CDR3 rearrangement, sequence reads were collapsed and filtered. For each sample, productive Simpson clonality was calculated as the square root of Simpson's diversity index over productive rearrangements. TCRdb limited this immuneACCESS table to in-frame rearrangements with V and J called. A share of clones is missing; checked studies link under half to unresolved V genes, and the rest is unexplained. V, J and clone size reflect that table, while D and trimming were determined from the DNA. This sample is represented by a few hundred thousand clones; approximately 83% of them were singletons. The ten largest clones capture around 2% of the sample.

The sequence joins TRBV5-1 to TRBJ2-5, with TRBD2 perhaps the D gene, on 6 matching bases. Sequenced sample: PBMCs or T cells enriched from blood (not recorded which). The TCR comes from a woman between 45 and 60 years old who had recovered from COVID-19. The sequenced DNA: TGCGCCAGCAGCCCCCTTTGGGGGGAGGCCCAGGCGGCCCAGTACTTC. This sequence encodes CASSPLWGEAQAAQYF.